This T cell receptor (beta chain) was retrieved from a study of blood T cell repertoires in COVID-19. As for the study in general: Samples of COVID-19 (acute and convalescent) were obtained from the United States, Italy and Spain. Nucleic acid was either cDNA or gDNA, and it came from T cells, B-cell-depleted T cells, or PBMCs.

This clone was counted a single time. Authors' data handling: For nucleated cells, counts were estimated from reference gene primer amplification. Sequenced by immunoSEQ multiplex PCR; TCRdb stores in-frame clones only, minus some. That table gives V, J and clone size, and the DNA gave D and trimming. The sample has roughly 200,000 clones, about four fifths seen once. Sequenced: peripheral blood. The clonotype originates from a middle-aged man with active or convalescent COVID-19.

The CDR3 bases are TGCGCCAGCAGCGGCACCTCTTACTCTGGGGCCAACGTCCTGACTTTC. It codes for CASSGTSYSGANVLTF. V usage is TRBV5-1 and J usage is TRBJ2-6; no clear D. CDR1 and CDR2 (germline): SGHRS, YFSETQ. The CDR3 length is 16 residues. The V gene lost 4 bases and the J gene lost 0 bases, with 11 bases spanning the gap.